The 15 T cell receptor beta chains below were found in one sample sequenced in a study of CD8+CD57+ T cells in acquired aplastic anemia. Genomic DNA, serving as template, underwent TCR beta VDJ and CDR3 profiling. In TCRdb, the reads were re-called with MiXCR into one record per CDR3 protein. The profile shows hundreds of thousands of distinct CDR3 sequences, 65% to 80% of them singletons. Sequenced sample: sorted CD4+, CD8+, or CD8+CD57+ T cells (not recorded which) from PBMCs. All receptors come from a human donor in good health, serving as a control.

On this clonotype: The junction does not match germline at one end; this may be a read error. This chain joins TRBV10-2 and TRBJ2-7; 10 bases fit TRBD1. The CDR3 consists of 15 residues. The V gene's germline CDR1 is WSHSY and CDR2 SAAADI. Here the CDR3 reads CASTRGGTGAYEQYF. CDR3 coding DNA: TGTGCCAGCACTCGGGGGGGGACAGGGGCCTACGAGCAGTACTTC.

A single count supports this clonotype. One junction end disagrees with the germline gene, perhaps due to a read error. The rearrangement uses TRBV19 and TRBJ2-7; D may match TRBD1 or TRBD2 (6 bases each). There are 16 residues in the CDR3. CDR1 is LNHDA, CDR2 SQIVND, per germline (reference sequence). In DNA form, the CDR3 reads TGCGCCAGTACCCCTGGGGATAGGGGGGCTGGAAACACGCTATATTTC. Residues: CASTPGDRGAGNTLYF.

In this sample, this clonotype turned up once. A junction boundary mismatches the germline segment, possibly from a read error. J is TRBJ2-7 and V is TRBV11-1; maybe TRBD1 (6 bases). In germline, CDR1 is SGHAT, CDR2 FQDESV (reference sequence). The CDR3 sequence is 13 residues long. The chain's CDR3 is CASSDGRGYERYF. The CDR3 DNA reads TGCGCCAGCAGCGACGGCAGGGGTTACGAGCGGTACTTC.

Note on this clonotype: At one of its ends the junction is not consistent with the germline gene, which may arise from a read error. The chain joins TRBV7-9 to TRBJ2-7, with 9 bases lining up with TRBD1. The CDR3 has 15 residues. Germline loops: CDR1 SEHNR, CDR2 FQNEAQ (reference sequence). Here the CDR3 DNA reads TGCGCCAGCAGTCCTACAGGGGGCGCATCCTACGAGCAGTACTTC. It codes for CASSPTGGASYEQYF.

Only a few counts were recorded for this clonotype. CDR3 in DNA: TGTGCCAGTAGTACGGGACAGGGGGGCAGTTCACCCCTCCACTTT. It encodes CASSTGQGGSSPLHF. J is TRBJ1-6 and V is TRBV19; 11 bases match TRBD1. The germline V gene encodes CDR1 LNHDA and CDR2 SQIVND (reference sequence). The CDR3 is 15 amino acids. V shed 4 bases and J 9 bases; nucleotides not matched to a gene: 5.

The chain uses TRBV12-3 or TRBV12-4 and TRBJ2-3; no firm D call. The CDR3 covers 13 residues. With 6 bases removed from V and 10 bases from J, the gap between germline ends came to 17 bases. The CDR3 loop is CASSNEMGLPQYF. In DNA form, the CDR3 reads TGTGCCAGCAGCAACGAGATGGGGTTGCCGCAGTATTTT.

This clonotype was recorded many times. This chain uses TRBV2 with TRBJ1-6, with D possibly matching TRBD1 (5 bases). Per the germline V gene, CDR1 is SNHLY and CDR2 is FYNNEI. The CDR3 runs to 14 residues. Trimming stripped 5 bases from V and 5 bases from J, with 10 bases between. The CDR3 DNA reads TGTGCCAGCAGTCGGGGGGAGGATAATTCACCCCTCCACTTT. This gives the protein CASSRGEDNSPLHF.

The rearrangement uses TRBV4-1 and TRBJ1-6; tentatively, D is TRBD1 (6 bases). Germline loops: CDR1 MGHRA, CDR2 YSYEKL. V gave up 1 base and J gave up 6 bases, with 13 bases separating them. This CDR3 has 16 residues. The CDR3 coding sequence is TGCGCCAGCAGCCAAGGACCCGGGGGCGGTAATTCACCCCTCCACTTT. Residues: CASSQGPGGGNSPLHF.

V usage is TRBV7-9 and J usage is TRBJ2-5; D is tentatively TRBD1 or TRBD2 (5 bases each). The CDR3 runs 12 residues. Per germline, CDR1 SEHNR and CDR2 FQNEAQ (reference sequence). The V gene lost 5 bases and the J gene lost 4 bases, with 8 bases spanning the gap. This CDR3 reads CASSPGTETQYF. CDR3 nucleotides: TGTGCCAGCAGCCCAGGGACAGAGACCCAGTACTTC.

This clonotype was detected a few times. V and J are TRBV7-9 and TRBJ2-7, with TRBD2 matching 7 bases. Germline loops: CDR1 SEHNR, CDR2 FQNEAQ (reference sequence). Unmatched junction bases numbered 6, after V lost 2 bases and J lost 2 bases. This CDR3 is built from 15 residues. CDR3 DNA sequence: TGTGCCAGCAGCTTATCAGCTAGCGGAGCCTACGAGCAGTACTTC. This codes for CASSLSASGAYEQYF.

In this sample, this clonotype turned up many times. The V and J genes are TRBV30 and TRBJ1-3, with D uncertain. The V end was cut by 3 bases, the J end by 1 base, with 10 bases between. The germline gives CDR1 GTSNPN, CDR2 SVGIG (reference sequence). CDR3 length equals 14 residues. The CDR3, as DNA: TGTGCCTGGAGGCAACTGGCTTCTGGAAACACCATATATTTT. This gives the protein CAWRQLASGNTIYF.

This clonotype was counted ten times or more. The chain recombines TRBV7-2 with TRBJ2-1; 8 nucleotides agree with TRBD1. The CDR3 is 15 amino acids. V trimming: 5 bases; J trimming: 10 bases; junction bases outside the gene matches: 13. Looked up from germline, CDR1 is SGHTA and CDR2 is FQGNSA. The CDR3 reads CASSRMTGATLEQFF. For the CDR3, the DNA is TGTGCCAGCAGCAGGATGACAGGGGCCACTTTAGAGCAGTTCTTC. The variable domain in full, completed from reference TRBV7-2 and TRBJ2-1, reads GAGVSQSPSNKVTEKGKDVELRCDPISGHTALYWYRQSLGQGLEFLIYFQGNSAPDKSGLPSDRFSAERTGGSVSTLTIQRTQQEDSAVYLCASSRMTGATLEQFFGPGTRLTVL.

The V call is TRBV19, the J call TRBJ1-6; 7 nucleotides agree with TRBD1. J lost 3 bases, V lost 7 bases, and 6 bases had no gene match. Germline V gene sequence: CDR1 LNHDA, CDR2 SQIVND (reference sequence). This CDR3 has 15 residues. CDR3 amino acids: CASTRDSIYNSPLHF. Here the CDR3 DNA reads TGTGCCAGTACCCGGGACAGTATCTATAATTCACCCCTCCACTTT.

About this clonotype itself: Since no conserved phenylalanine or tryptophan closes the CDR3, a read error is the likely cause. The limits of the CDR3 on the DNA are not certain, so only TCRdb's listed CDR3 is given. V usage is TRBV7-8 and J usage is TRBJ1-2; TRBD1 is the table's D call and was not checked against the DNA. In germline, CDR1 is SGHVS, CDR2 FQNEAQ. Ends included, the CDR3 has 13 residues. CDR3 residues: CASSLLRDRVPKQ.

The gene calls are TRBV7-2 and TRBJ1-6, with a tentative D call TRBD1 (5 bases). CDR1 is SGHTA and CDR2 is FQGNSA in the germline V gene. Trimming left V 5 bases short and J 19 bases short, with 27 bases between. The CDR3 runs 15 residues. CDR3 sequence: CASSTTSGGVDTQHF. Written as DNA, the CDR3 is TGTGCCAGCAGCACGACTAGCGGGGGAGTTGATACGCAGCACTTT.